This T cell receptor (beta chain) stems from a study of cytomegalovirus exposure and HLA in healthy donors. Points from the study as a whole: The study carried out a later analysis of TCR beta sequences. It associated 15,000 to 20,000 of them with specific HLA alleles at a false discovery rate of 0.05.

Remarks on this clone: Antigen unknown.

Germline assignment: CDR1 LNHDA and CDR2 SQIVND (reference sequence). The V and J ends lost 3 bases and 0 bases, in that order; junction bases with no gene match: 5. The CDR3 loop spans 15 amino acids. Vbeta (60) and Jbeta (13) primers were used in the PCR. Generated by immunoSEQ multiplex PCR, the TCRdb table keeps only in-frame clones and is missing some. This table holds more than 95,000 clones, roughly 70% found once. The chain joins TRBV19 to TRBJ2-7, with 7 bases lining up with TRBD1. The source of this sequence is a woman aged 50 to 60 in good health and CMV-seropositive. The sample taken for sequencing was PBMCs. The CDR3 DNA reads as TGTGCCAGTAGTATGACAGGGAGCAGCTCCTACGAGCAGTACTTC. Encoded protein: CASSMTGSSSYEQYF.